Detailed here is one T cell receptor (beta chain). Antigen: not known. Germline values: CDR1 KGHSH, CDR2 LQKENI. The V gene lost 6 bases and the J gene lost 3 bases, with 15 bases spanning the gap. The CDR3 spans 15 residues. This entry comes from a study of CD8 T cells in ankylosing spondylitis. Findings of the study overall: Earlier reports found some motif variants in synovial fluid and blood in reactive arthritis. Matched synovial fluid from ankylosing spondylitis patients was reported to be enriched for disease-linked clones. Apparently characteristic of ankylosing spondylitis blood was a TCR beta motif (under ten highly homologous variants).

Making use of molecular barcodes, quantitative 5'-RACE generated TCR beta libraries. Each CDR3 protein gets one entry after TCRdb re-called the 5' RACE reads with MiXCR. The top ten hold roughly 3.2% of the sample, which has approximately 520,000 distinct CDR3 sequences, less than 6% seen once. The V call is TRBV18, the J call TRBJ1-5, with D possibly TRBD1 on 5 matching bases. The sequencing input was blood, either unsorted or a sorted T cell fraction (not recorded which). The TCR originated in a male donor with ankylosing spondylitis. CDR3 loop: CASSFAGANNQPQHF. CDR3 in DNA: TGTGCCAGCTCGTTCGCCGGGGCGAACAATCAGCCCCAGCATTTT.